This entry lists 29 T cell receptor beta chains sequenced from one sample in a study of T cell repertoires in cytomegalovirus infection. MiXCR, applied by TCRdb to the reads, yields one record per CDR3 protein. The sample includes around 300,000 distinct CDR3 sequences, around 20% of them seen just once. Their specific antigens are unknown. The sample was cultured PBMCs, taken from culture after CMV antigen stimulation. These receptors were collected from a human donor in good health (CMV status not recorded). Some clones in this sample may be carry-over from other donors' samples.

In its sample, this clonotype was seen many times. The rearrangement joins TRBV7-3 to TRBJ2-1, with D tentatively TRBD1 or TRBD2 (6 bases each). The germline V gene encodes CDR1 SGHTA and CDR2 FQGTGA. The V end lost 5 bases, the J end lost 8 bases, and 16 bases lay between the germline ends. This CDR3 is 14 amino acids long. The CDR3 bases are TGTGCCAGCAGCCCCGGGACAACTAGCCATGAGCAGTTCTTC. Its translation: CASSPGTTSHEQFF.

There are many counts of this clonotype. CDR3 in amino acids: CASSPDRGFYDDTEAFF. The DNA for the CDR3 is TGTGCCAGCAGTCCGGACAGGGGCTTTTATGACGACACTGAAGCTTTCTTT. The chain couples TRBV6-2 or TRBV6-3 to TRBJ1-1; 9 positions match TRBD1. V dropped 5 bases and J dropped 3; count of bases not matched to a gene: 13. This CDR3 region has 17 residues. The germline V gene has CDR1 MNHEY and CDR2 SVGEGT.

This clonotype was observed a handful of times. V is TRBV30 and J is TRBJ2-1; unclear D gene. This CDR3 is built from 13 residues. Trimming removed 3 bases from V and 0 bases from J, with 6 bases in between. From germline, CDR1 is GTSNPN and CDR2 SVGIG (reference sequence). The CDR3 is CAWRVRSYNEQFF. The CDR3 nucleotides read TGTGCCTGGAGGGTTCGCTCCTACAATGAGCAGTTCTTC.

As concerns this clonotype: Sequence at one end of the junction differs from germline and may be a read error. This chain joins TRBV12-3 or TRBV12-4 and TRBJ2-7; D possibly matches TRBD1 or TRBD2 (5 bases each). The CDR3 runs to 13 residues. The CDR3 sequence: CASSFEGSYEKYF. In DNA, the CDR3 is TGTGCCAGCAGTTTTGAGGGGAGCTACGAGAAGTACTTC.

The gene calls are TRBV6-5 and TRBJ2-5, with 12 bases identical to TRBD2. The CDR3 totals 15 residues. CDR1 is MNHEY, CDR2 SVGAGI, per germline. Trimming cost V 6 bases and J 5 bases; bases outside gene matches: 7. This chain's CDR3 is CASRPLAGGLETQYF. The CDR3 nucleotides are TGTGCCAGCAGACCTCTAGCGGGAGGGTTGGAGACCCAGTACTTC.

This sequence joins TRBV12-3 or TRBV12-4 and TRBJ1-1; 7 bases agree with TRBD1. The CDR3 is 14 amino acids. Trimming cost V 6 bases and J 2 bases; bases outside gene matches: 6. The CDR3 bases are TGTGCCAGCAGGCCTACAGGGGTTAACACTGAAGCTTTCTTT. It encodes CASRPTGVNTEAFF.

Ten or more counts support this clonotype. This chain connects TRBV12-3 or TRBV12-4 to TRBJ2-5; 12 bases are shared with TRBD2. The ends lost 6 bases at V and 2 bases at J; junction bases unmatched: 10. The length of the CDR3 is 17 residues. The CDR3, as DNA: TGTGCCAGCAGCCTGCAGACTAGCGGGAGTTCGCAAGAGACCCAGTACTTC. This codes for CASSLQTSGSSQETQYF.

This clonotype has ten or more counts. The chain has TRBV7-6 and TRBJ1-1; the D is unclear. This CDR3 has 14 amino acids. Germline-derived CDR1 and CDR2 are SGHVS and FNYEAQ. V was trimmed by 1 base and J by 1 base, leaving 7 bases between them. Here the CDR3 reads CASSLDPRNTEAFF. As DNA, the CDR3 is TGTGCCAGCAGCTTAGATCCGAGGAACACTGAAGCTTTCTTT.

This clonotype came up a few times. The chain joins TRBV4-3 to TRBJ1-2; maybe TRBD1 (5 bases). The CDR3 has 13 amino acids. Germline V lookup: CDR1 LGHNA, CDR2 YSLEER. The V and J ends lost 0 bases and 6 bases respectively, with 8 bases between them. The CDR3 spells CASSQDLGHGYTF. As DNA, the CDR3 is TGCGCCAGCAGCCAAGACTTGGGACATGGCTACACCTTC.

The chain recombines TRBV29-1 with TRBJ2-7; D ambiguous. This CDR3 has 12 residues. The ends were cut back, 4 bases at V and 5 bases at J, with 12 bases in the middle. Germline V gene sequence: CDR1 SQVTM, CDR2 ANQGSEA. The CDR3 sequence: CSVGDNKDEQYF. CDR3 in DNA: TGCAGCGTTGGCGACAACAAGGACGAGCAGTACTTC.

The CDR3 DNA follows: TGTGCCAGCAGCTTTACAGCCGTCTACGAGCAGTACTTC. Translation gives CASSFTAVYEQYF. This chain connects TRBV7-2 to TRBJ2-7; D ambiguous. Looked up from germline, CDR1 is SGHTA and CDR2 is FQGNSA. This CDR3 comprises 13 residues. Trimming stripped 3 bases from V and 3 bases from J, with 9 bases between. Based on the CDR3 plus reference TRBV7-2 and TRBJ2-7, the full variable domain is GAGVSQSPSNKVTEKGKDVELRCDPISGHTALYWYRQSLGQGLEFLIYFQGNSAPDKSGLPSDRFSAERTGGSVSTLTIQRTQQEDSAVYLCASSFTAVYEQYFGPGTRLTVT.

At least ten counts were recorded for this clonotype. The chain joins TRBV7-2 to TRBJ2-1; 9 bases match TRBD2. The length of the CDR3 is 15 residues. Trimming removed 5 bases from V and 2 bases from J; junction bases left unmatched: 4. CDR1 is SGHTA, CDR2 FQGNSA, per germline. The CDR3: CASSPGGGAYNEQFF. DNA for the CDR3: TGTGCCAGCAGCCCAGGCGGGGGGGCCTACAATGAGCAGTTCTTC. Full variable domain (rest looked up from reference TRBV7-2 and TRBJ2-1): GAGVSQSPSNKVTEKGKDVELRCDPISGHTALYWYRQSLGQGLEFLIYFQGNSAPDKSGLPSDRFSAERTGGSVSTLTIQRTQQEDSAVYLCASSPGGGAYNEQFFGPGTRLTVL.

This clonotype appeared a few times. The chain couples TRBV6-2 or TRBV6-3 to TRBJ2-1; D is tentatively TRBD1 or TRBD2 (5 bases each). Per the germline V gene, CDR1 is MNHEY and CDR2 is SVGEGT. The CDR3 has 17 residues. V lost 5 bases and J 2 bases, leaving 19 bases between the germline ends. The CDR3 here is CASSPHSGTGTYNEQFF. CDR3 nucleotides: TGTGCCAGCAGTCCTCACTCCGGGACGGGCACCTACAATGAGCAGTTCTTC.

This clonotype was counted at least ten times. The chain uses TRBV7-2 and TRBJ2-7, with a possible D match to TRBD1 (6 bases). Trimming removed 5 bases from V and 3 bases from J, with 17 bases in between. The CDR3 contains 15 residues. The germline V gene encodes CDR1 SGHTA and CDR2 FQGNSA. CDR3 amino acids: CASSQGFQGDYEQYV. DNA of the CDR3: TGTGCCAGCAGCCAGGGGTTTCAGGGCGACTACGAGCAGTACGTC.

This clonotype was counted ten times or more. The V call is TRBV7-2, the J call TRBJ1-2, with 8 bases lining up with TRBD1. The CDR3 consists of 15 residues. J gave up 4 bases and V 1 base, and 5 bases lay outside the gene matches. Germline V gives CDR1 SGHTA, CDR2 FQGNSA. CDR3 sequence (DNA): TGTGCCAGCAGCTTAGGACAGGGGCCGATCTATGGCTACACCTTC. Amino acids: CASSLGQGPIYGYTF.

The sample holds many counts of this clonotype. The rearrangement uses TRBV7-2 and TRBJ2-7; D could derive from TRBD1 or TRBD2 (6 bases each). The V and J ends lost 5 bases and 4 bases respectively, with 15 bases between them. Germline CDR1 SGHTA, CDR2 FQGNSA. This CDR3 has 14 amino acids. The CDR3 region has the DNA TGTGCCAGCAGCCTCGTTGGGGGGCAGTACGAGCAGTACTTC. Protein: CASSLVGGQYEQYF.

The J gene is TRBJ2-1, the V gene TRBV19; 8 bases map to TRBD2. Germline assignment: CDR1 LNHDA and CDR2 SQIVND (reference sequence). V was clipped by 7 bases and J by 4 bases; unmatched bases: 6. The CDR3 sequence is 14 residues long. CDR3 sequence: CASTSGRGYNEQFF. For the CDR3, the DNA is TGTGCCAGTACCTCCGGGAGGGGATACAATGAGCAGTTCTTC.

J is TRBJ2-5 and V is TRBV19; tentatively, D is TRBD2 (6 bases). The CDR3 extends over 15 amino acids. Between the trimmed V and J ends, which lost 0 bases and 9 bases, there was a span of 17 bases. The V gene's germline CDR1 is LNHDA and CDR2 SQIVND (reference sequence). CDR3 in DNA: TGTGCCAGTAGTATAGAGGCCGGGGGTATGGGGGCCCAGTACTTC. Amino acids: CASSIEAGGMGAQYF.

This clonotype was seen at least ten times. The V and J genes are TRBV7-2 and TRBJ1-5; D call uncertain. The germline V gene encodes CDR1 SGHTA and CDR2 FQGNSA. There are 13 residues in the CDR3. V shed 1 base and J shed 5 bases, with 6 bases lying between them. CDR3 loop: CASSLEWDQPQHF. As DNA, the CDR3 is TGTGCCAGCAGCTTAGAGTGGGATCAGCCCCAGCATTTT.

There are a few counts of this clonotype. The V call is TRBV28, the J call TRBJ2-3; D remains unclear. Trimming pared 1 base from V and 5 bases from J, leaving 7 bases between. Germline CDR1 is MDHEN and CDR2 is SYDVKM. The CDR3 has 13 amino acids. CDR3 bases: TGTGCCAGCAGTTTATCATTTCAAGATACGCAGTATTTT. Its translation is CASSLSFQDTQYF. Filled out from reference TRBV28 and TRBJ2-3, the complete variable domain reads DVKVTQSSRYLVKRTGEKVFLECVQDMDHENMFWYRQDPGLGLRLIYFSYDVKMKEKGDIPEGYSVSREKKERFSLILESASTNQTSMYLCASSLSFQDTQYFGPGTRLTVL.

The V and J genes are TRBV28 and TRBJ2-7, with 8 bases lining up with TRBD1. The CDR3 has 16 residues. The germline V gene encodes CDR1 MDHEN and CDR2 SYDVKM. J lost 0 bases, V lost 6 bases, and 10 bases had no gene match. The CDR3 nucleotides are TGTGCCAGCAGCAAAACGCCGGGACAGGCCTCCTACGAGCAGTACTTC. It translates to CASSKTPGQASYEQYF.

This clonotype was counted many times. CDR3 region: CASSLGRSYGYTF. The CDR3 nucleotides are TGTGCCAGCAGCTTGGGCAGAAGTTATGGCTACACCTTC. The rearrangement links TRBV7-3 to TRBJ1-2; D is unresolved. The CDR3 spans 13 residues. Germline-derived CDR1 and CDR2 are SGHTA and FQGTGA. V was shortened by 3 bases and J by 5 bases, with 10 bases between the two germline ends.

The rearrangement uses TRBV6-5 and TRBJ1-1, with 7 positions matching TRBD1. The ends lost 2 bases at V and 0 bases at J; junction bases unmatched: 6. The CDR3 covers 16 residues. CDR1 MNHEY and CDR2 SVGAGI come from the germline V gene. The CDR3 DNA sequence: TGTGCCAGCAGTTACCGGACAGGAAATATGAACACTGAAGCTTTCTTT. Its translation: CASSYRTGNMNTEAFF.

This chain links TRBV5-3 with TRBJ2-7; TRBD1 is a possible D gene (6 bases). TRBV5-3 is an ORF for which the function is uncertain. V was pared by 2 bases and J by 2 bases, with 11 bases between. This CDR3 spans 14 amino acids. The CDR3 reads CARSFRGPTYEQYV. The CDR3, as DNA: TGTGCCAGAAGCTTCAGGGGTCCAACCTACGAGCAGTACGTC.

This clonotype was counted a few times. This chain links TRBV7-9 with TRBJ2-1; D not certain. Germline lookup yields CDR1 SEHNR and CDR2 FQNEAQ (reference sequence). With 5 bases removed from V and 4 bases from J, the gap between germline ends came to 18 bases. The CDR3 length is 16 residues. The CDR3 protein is CASSHPDGMDYNEQFF. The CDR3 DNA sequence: TGTGCCAGCAGCCACCCGGATGGGATGGATTACAATGAGCAGTTCTTC.

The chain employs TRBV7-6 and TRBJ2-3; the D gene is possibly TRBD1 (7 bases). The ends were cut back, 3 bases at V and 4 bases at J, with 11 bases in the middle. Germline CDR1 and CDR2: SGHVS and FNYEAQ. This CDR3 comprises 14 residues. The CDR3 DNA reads TGTGCCAGCAGCTTGGAGGGGGCGGCAGATACGCAGTATTTT. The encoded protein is CASSLEGAADTQYF.

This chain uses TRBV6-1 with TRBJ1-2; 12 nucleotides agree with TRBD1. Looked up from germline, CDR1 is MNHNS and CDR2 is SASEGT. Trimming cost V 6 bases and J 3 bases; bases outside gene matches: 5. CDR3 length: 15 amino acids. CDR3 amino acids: CASRTGTGGDYGYTF. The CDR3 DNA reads TGTGCCAGCAGGACCGGGACAGGGGGCGACTATGGCTACACCTTC.

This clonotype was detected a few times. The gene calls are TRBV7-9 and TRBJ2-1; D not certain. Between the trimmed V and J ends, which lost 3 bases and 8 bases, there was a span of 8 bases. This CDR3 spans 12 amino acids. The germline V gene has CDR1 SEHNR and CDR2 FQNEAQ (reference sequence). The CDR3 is CASSFYGDEQFF. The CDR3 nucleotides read TGTGCCAGCAGCTTCTACGGAGATGAGCAGTTCTTC.

The CDR3 region is CASSLRRQGAPEAFF. The CDR3 DNA sequence: TGTGCCAGCAGCTTACGGAGACAGGGGGCACCTGAAGCTTTCTTT. This chain joins TRBV11-3 and TRBJ1-1; the match to TRBD1 covers 10 bases. Germline V gene data show CDR1 as SGHNT and CDR2 as YENEEA. The CDR3 sequence is 15 residues long. The V segment lost 2 bases and the J segment 6 bases; nucleotides outside the gene matches: 6.